Following are 17 T cell receptor beta chains from one sample sequenced in a study of breast tumors, draining lymph nodes, adjacent tissues. TCRdb redid the calling of the multiplex PCR reads with MiXCR, one entry per CDR3 protein. The sample yields roughly 260,000 distinct CDR3 sequences, 30% to 35% seen once. The lymph nodes were axillary draining lymph nodes from breast cancer patients. The sample consisted of axillary lymph node tissue. The receptor set was obtained from a female donor with breast cancer. Some clones in this sample may be carry-over from other donors' samples.

This clonotype was detected many times. The chain carries TRBV19 and TRBJ1-2; TRBD1 is a possible D gene (6 bases). Per germline, CDR1 LNHDA and CDR2 SQIVND (reference sequence). The CDR3 is 14 residues long. V lost 6 bases, J lost 2 bases, and 13 bases lay in between. In nucleotides, the CDR3 is TGTGCCAGTAGCATCGACAGGTGGAACTATGGCTACACCTTC. Residues: CASSIDRWNYGYTF.

With respect to this clonotype: Being one base from a much bigger clone, this may be a read error. The conserved phenylalanine or tryptophan normally closing the CDR3 is absent here, so this likely arose from a read error. V and J are TRBV20-1 and TRBJ2-1; D unresolved. V was pared by 3 bases and J by 8 bases, with 5 bases between. The CDR3 covers 10 residues. Germline CDR1 and CDR2: DFQATT and SNEGSKA (reference sequence). The CDR3 DNA reads TGCAGTGCTAGTTCCCATGAGCAGTTCTCC. Protein product: CSASSHEQFS.

A note on this clonotype: A much bigger clone sits one base away, suggesting this may be a read error. The CDR3 loop reads CASSFSPASVSTGELFF. In DNA, the CDR3 is TGTGCCAGCAGCTTTTCCCCCGCCTCCGTGAGCACCGGGGAGCTGTTTTTT. V gene TRBV11-3 combines with J gene TRBJ2-2; no definite D call. The ends were cut back, 3 bases at V and 4 bases at J, with 18 bases in the middle. Germline V lookup: CDR1 SGHNT, CDR2 YENEEA. CDR3 length equals 17 residues.

This clonotype occurred many times. V usage is TRBV25-1 and J usage is TRBJ1-6; the match to TRBD1 covers 7 bases. The V segment lost 8 bases and the J segment 8 bases; nucleotides outside the gene matches: 6. Germline V CDR1 and CDR2: MGHDK, SYGVNS. This CDR3 has 13 amino acids. The CDR3 DNA follows: TGTGCCAGCGGCGACAGGGCGGATTCACCCCTCCACTTT. As protein: CASGDRADSPLHF. Variable domain in full (rest from reference TRBV25-1 and TRBJ1-6): EADIYQTPRYLVIGTGKKITLECSQTMGHDKMYWYQQDPGMELHLIHYSYGVNSTEKGDLSSESTVSRIRTEHFPLTLESARPSHTSQYLCASGDRADSPLHFGNGTRLTVT.

In this sample, this clonotype turned up a few times. A read error may produce the germline difference seen at one junction end. The chain couples TRBV6-5 to TRBJ2-5; 7 bases align to TRBD1. The CDR3 has 15 amino acids. CDR1 and CDR2 (germline): MNHEY, SVGAGI. The CDR3 nucleotides read TGTGCCAGCAGTCACTCGCACAGGGGACAAGAGACCCAGTACTTC. Its protein is CASSHSHRGQETQYF.

Comment on this clonotype: A much more abundant neighbour one base away suggests this may be a read error. The chain combines TRBV20-1 with TRBJ2-1; 10 positions agree with TRBD2. This CDR3 has 16 residues. Germline-derived CDR1 and CDR2 are DFQATT and SNEGSKA (reference sequence). V dropped 4 bases and J dropped 1; count of bases not matched to a gene: 7. Written as DNA, the CDR3 is TGCAGTGCTACCCCCTTTAGCGGGAGGTCCTACAATGAGCAGTTCTTC. This gives the protein CSATPFSGRSYNEQFF.

The chain has TRBV20-1 and TRBJ2-7, with D perhaps given as TRBD1 or TRBD2 (6 bases each). The CDR3 totals 15 residues. The germline V and J ends were trimmed by 6 bases and 6 bases, with 24 bases remaining between them. Germline V gene data show CDR1 as DFQATT and CDR2 as SNEGSKA (reference sequence). CDR3 region: CSASRGELATREQYF. The DNA for the CDR3 is TGCAGTGCCTCGAGGGGGGAACTAGCTACCCGCGAGCAGTACTTC.

This clonotype has a handful of counts. One junction end does not reproduce the germline sequence, and a read error may be involved. The rearrangement uses TRBV6-2 or TRBV6-3 and TRBJ2-1; 7 bases match TRBD2. Germline V gene data show CDR1 as MNHEY and CDR2 as SVGEGT. There are 13 residues in the CDR3. The CDR3, as DNA: TGTGCCAGCAGTTATTTAGGGGACTATGAACAGTTCTTC. Encoded protein: CASSYLGDYEQFF.

This sequence joins TRBV27 and TRBJ1-1; no firm D call. V was cut by 3 bases and J by 3 bases, with 8 bases left in between. This CDR3 is 13 amino acids long. Germline values: CDR1 MNHEY, CDR2 SMNVEV (reference sequence). CDR3 amino acids: CASSFSTDTEAFF. For the CDR3, the DNA is TGTGCCAGCAGTTTCTCCACGGACACTGAAGCTTTCTTT.

In regard to this clonotype: Germline and junction disagree at one end, which may indicate a read error. The V and J genes are TRBV16 and TRBJ2-2; D not resolved. CDR3 length equals 13 residues. The germline V gene has CDR1 KGHSY and CDR2 FQNENV. CDR3 sequence: CASGQSTTGELFF. In DNA, the CDR3 is TGTGCCAGCGGCCAATCTACCACCGGGGAGCTGTTTTTT.

This sequence joins TRBV6-2 or TRBV6-3 and TRBJ2-5, with 8 bases aligning to TRBD1. After removal of 6 bases from V and 12 bases from J, the junction contained 6 bases not matched to a gene. The CDR3 has 11 residues. Germline CDR1 reads MNHEY; CDR2 reads SVGEGT. CDR3 bases: TGTGCCAGCAGCGACAGGGGACTGGAGTACTTC. Protein product: CASSDRGLEYF.

This clonotype was observed at least ten times. This CDR3 is CATSRGGWDEQFF. CDR3 coding DNA: TGTGCCACCAGCAGAGGCGGCTGGGATGAGCAGTTCTTC. The chain has TRBV15 and TRBJ2-1, with D uncertain. The germline CDR1 and CDR2 sequences are LNHNV and YYDKDF (reference sequence). Trimming removed 1 base at V and 8 bases at J, with 9 bases between. This CDR3 region has 13 residues.

Concerning this clonotype itself: A clone one base away is much larger, so this may be a read error. The CDR3 loop is CASFSLAEAVDEQFF. CDR3 coding DNA: TGTGCCAGCTTCAGCCTAGCGGAAGCCGTAGATGAGCAGTTCTTC. This rearrangement joins TRBV6-5 to TRBJ2-1; 7 bases fit TRBD2. After removal of 8 bases from V and 8 bases from J, the junction contained 15 bases not matched to a gene. The length of the CDR3 is 15 residues. Germline V gene sequence: CDR1 MNHEY, CDR2 SVGAGI.

This clonotype was counted many times. The J gene is TRBJ2-5, the V gene TRBV12-3 or TRBV12-4; the D gene is possibly TRBD2 (5 bases). This CDR3 has 12 residues. The germline V and J ends were trimmed by 2 bases and 5 bases, with 6 bases remaining between them. Here the CDR3 DNA reads TGTGCCAGCAGTTTATTAGCGGAGACCCAGTACTTC. This translates into CASSLLAETQYF.

This clonotype was counted only a few times. The genes are TRBV6-1 and TRBJ2-1; 11 bases are a match to TRBD2. The CDR3 has 17 amino acids. Germline assignment: CDR1 MNHNS and CDR2 SASEGT. The V and J ends lost 0 bases and 7 bases, in that order; junction bases with no gene match: 8. This CDR3 reads CASSEAIAGGLRNEQFF. The CDR3, as DNA: TGTGCCAGCAGTGAAGCGATAGCGGGAGGGCTAAGGAATGAGCAGTTCTTC.

A few counts support this clonotype. The chain carries TRBV27 and TRBJ1-2, with no clear D. Germline CDR1 reads MNHEY; CDR2 reads SMNVEV (reference sequence). V shed 2 bases and J shed 4 bases, with 14 bases lying between them. The length of the CDR3 is 15 residues. The CDR3 reads CASSLNLGSGYGYTF. DNA for the CDR3: TGTGCCAGCAGTTTAAATCTGGGGTCCGGCTATGGCTACACCTTC.

Many counts were recorded for this clonotype. This chain links TRBV12-3 or TRBV12-4 with TRBJ2-5, with D perhaps given as TRBD1 or TRBD2 (5 bases each). There are 15 residues in the CDR3. Trimming left V 5 bases short and J 5 bases short, with 18 bases between. The CDR3 nucleotides read TGTGCCAGCAGTCCATTAAGAGGGGTCGGGGAGACCCAGTACTTC. Protein: CASSPLRGVGETQYF.